This TCR beta chain stems from a study of T cells in tuberculosis listed by TCRdb under 2018. Notes on the research overall: To characterize T cells specific for the mycobacterial lipid antigen glucose monomycolate (GMM), the study used CD1B tetramers together with high-throughput TCR immunosequencing. With ten people per group, a South African clinical cohort compared IGRA-negative adolescents, IGRA-positive adolescents with latent tuberculosis, and adults with active tuberculosis. Study-level results and caveats: The smaller NN-distances in active tuberculosis patients were driven in part by shorter CDR3-alpha lengths, while the difference seen for TCR-beta was not statistically significant. Active tuberculosis TCR-alpha repertoires showed smaller mean NN-distances to GMM-specific TCRs than IGRA-negative controls, suggesting clonal expansion of these TCRs. Clinical samples were chosen by availability of cryopreserved specimens, and active tuberculosis cases were adults while controls were adolescents. An accuracy of 85% to 90% (AUROC about 0.9) was reached by a classifier using the diverse GMM-specific repertoire, compared with under 75% accuracy when GEM motif frequencies were used.

TCR libraries were generated with the immunoSEQ multiplex PCR assay, using TCR-beta and/or TCR-alpha/delta assays for each sample. The amplified TCR libraries were sequenced on the Illumina high-throughput platform. Under the source paper's analysis protocol: Clustering and dimensionality reduction relied on pairwise TCRdist distances among GMM-specific receptors from T cells that were either sorted ex vivo or expanded in vitro. Each clinical repertoire received a mean NN-distance score, defined as the average TCRdist to the nearest 10% of tetramer-positive reference sequences. GEM TCR motif frequency was calculated as the fraction of unique TCRs that matched known GEM sequences in V/J usage and CDR3 length. Active tuberculosis was classified by linear discriminant analysis with leave-one-out cross-validation, implemented in scikit-learn. TCRdb took over this immuneACCESS table, retaining in-frame rearrangements with V and J assigned. Such tables are incomplete; in checked studies, under half of the missing clones stem from an unresolved V gene, and the remainder is unexplained. That table supplies the V and J calls and clone size; D and trimming were determined from the DNA. The sample table contains 20,000 to 25,000 clones; only one count was recorded for around nine tenths of them. Roughly 15% of the sample belongs to the ten largest clones.

As concerns this clone: The antigen it binds to is not known. The input lacks base qualities; no much larger clone sits a single base away.

At study entry, a tuberculin skin test and the QuantiFERON-TB GOLD In-Tube IGRA were used to screen adolescents for latent tuberculosis infection. Immunosequencing was performed on unsorted cryopreserved PBMC and covered around 91,000 T cells per clinical donor on average. Eleven high schools in the Worcester region of the Western Cape, South Africa, served as enrollment sites for adolescents aged 12 to 18 years. Approximately ten M. tuberculosis-infected adolescents and some ten uninfected adolescents, matched for age and sex, were selected. For the adolescents, PBMC were isolated by density centrifugation from freshly drawn heparinized blood and then cryopreserved. V gives up 5 bases and J gives up 12 bases, and the segment between their germline ends measures 25 bases. Spanning cysteine to phenylalanine, the CDR3 consists of 16 amino acids. The CDR3 DNA has 48 bases and is translated from base 1. CDR1 MNHNY and CDR2 SVGAGI were looked up in the germline V gene (reference sequence).

This chain is built from TRBV6-6 and TRBJ1-4, with TRBD1 tentatively as D gene (6 bases match). This TCR was sampled from a donor aged 10-30 years with latent tuberculosis or without tuberculosis infection. Some clones in this sample may be carry-over from other donors' samples. The source material was PBMCs. Read as DNA, the sequence is TGTGCCAGCAGTATAGAACCGGGACAAATCTATGCGGAACTGTTTTTT. Its amino acids are CASSIEPGQIYAELFF.